Each of the 8 T cell receptor beta chains below was sequenced from the same sample in a study of naive and memory T cell subsets. Ligated cDNA underwent four rounds of PCR with nested alpha and beta constant region primers and SP2. One entry per CDR3 protein results from TCRdb running MiXCR on the UMI-ligation and nested PCR reads. The sample yields about 25,000 distinct CDR3 sequences, roughly 5.2% seen once. A UMI-containing oligonucleotide was joined by 3' ligation to the TCR cDNA template. The specimen was blood. These receptors were collected from an adult in good health.

This sequence joins TRBV18 and TRBJ2-3; no reliable D call. Trimming removed 2 bases at V and 2 bases at J, with 5 bases between. The V gene's germline CDR1 is KGHSH and CDR2 LQKENI. The CDR3 runs to 13 residues. CDR3: CASSPSYTDTQYF. The CDR3 nucleotides read TGTGCCAGCTCACCAAGCTACACAGATACGCAGTATTTT.

The sample holds many counts of this clonotype. This sequence joins TRBV12-5 and TRBJ2-1, with TRBD1 matching over 7 bases. CDR3 size: 17 residues. J was trimmed by 2 bases and V by 6 bases; bases with no gene match: 13. Germline-derived CDR1 and CDR2 are LGHNT and FRNRAP. CDR3 coding DNA: TGTGCTAGTGGCGCTGCCTCCCTCGGGACAGCCTACAATGAGCAGTTCTTC. The encoded protein is CASGAASLGTAYNEQFF.

This clonotype was counted many times. This chain joins TRBV27 and TRBJ1-1, with D unresolved. The CDR3 has 13 amino acids. Germline V gene lookup returns CDR1 MNHEY and CDR2 SMNVEV (reference sequence). Trimming cost V 3 bases and J 5 bases, with 10 bases left between them. In nucleotides, the CDR3 is TGTGCCAGCAGTTTGGCAACGGGGACTGAAGCTTTCTTT. It is translated as CASSLATGTEAFF.

This clonotype has a count of ten or more. V usage is TRBV6-1 and J usage is TRBJ2-3; 11 bases map to TRBD2. J lost 2 bases, V lost 8 bases, and 15 bases had no gene match. CDR1 and CDR2 (germline): MNHNS, SASEGT. The CDR3 consists of 18 residues. Here the CDR3 DNA reads TGTGCCAGCCGTAAACGACTAGCGGGATCCCCCCCCACAGATACGCAGTATTTT. Its protein is CASRKRLAGSPPTDTQYF.

This clonotype has at least ten counts. The chain joins TRBV29-1 to TRBJ2-7; no reliable D call. CDR1 is SQVTM and CDR2 is ANQGSEA in the germline V gene. Trimming left V 6 bases short and J 1 base short, with 7 bases between. The CDR3 sequence is 11 residues long. CDR3 bases: TGCAGCGTCAAGTATTCCTACGAGCAGTACTTC. Its protein product is CSVKYSYEQYF.

This clonotype was seen ten or more times. The V gene is TRBV6-2 or TRBV6-3, the J gene TRBJ2-3; 7 nucleotides agree with TRBD2. The CDR3 consists of 16 residues. Germline V gives CDR1 MNHEY, CDR2 SVGEGT. Trimming took 2 bases from V and 2 from J; bases not matched to a gene: 7. The DNA of the CDR3 is TGTGCCAGCAGTTACGAGCTAGCGGCCCCCACAGATACGCAGTATTTT. Amino acid sequence: CASSYELAAPTDTQYF.

At least ten counts were recorded for this clonotype. The chain employs TRBV5-1 and TRBJ1-2; D uncertain. The CDR3 runs 14 residues. V was pared by 7 bases and J by 0 bases, with 13 bases between. Per germline, CDR1 SGHRS and CDR2 YFSETQ. The CDR3 protein is CASQAQASNYGYTF. For the CDR3, the DNA is TGCGCCAGCCAAGCGCAGGCCTCTAACTATGGCTACACCTTC.

This clonotype was observed at least ten times. This chain uses TRBV18 with TRBJ1-6; D possibly corresponds to TRBD1 (6 bases). V gave up 3 bases and J gave up 8 bases, with 17 bases separating them. In germline, CDR1 is KGHSH, CDR2 LQKENI. The CDR3 extends over 16 amino acids. CDR3 nucleotide sequence: TGTGCCAGCTCACCCGGAGTAACAGGGACGCATTCACCCCTCCACTTT. Its translation is CASSPGVTGTHSPLHF. The full variable domain, in which reference TRBV18 and TRBJ1-6 provide the parts outside the CDR3, is NAGVMQNPRHLVRRRGQEARLRCSPMKGHSHVYWYRQLPEEGLKFMVYLQKENIIDESGMPKERFSAEFPKEGPSILRIQQVVRGDSAAYFCASSPGVTGTHSPLHFGNGTRLTVT.